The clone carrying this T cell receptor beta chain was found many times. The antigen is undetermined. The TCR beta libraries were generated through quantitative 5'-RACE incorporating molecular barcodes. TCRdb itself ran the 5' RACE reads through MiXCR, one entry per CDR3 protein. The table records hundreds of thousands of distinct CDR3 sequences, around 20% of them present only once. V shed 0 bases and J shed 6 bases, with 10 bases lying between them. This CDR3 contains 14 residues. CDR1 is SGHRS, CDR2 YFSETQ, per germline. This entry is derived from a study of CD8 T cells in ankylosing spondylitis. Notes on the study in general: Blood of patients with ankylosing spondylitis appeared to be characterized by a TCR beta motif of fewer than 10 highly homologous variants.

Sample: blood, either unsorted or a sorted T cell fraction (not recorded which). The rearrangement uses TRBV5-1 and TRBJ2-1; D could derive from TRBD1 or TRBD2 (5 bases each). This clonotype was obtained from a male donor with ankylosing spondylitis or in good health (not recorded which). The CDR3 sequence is CASSLAPGGNEQFF. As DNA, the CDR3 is TGCGCCAGCAGCTTGGCCCCTGGGGGCAATGAGCAGTTCTTC. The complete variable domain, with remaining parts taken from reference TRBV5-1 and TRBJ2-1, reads KAGVTQTPRYLIKTRGQQVTLSCSPISGHRSVSWYQQTPGQGLQFLFEYFSETQRNKGNFPGRFSGRQFSNSRSEMNVSTLELGDSALYLCASSLAPGGNEQFFGPGTRLTVL.